This T cell receptor beta chain derives from a study of metastatic and nonmetastatic thyroid tumors. Overall study context: Repertoire comparisons spanned blood and tumor or nodule tissue from malignant and benign thyroid patients. Study results and limitations: Benign nodules were reported to have significantly lower TCR beta diversity than malignant thyroid tumors, in blood and tumor.

The entire patient cohort was treatment-naive prior to thyroid surgery. In the source study's methods: A classifier of distant metastasis in papillary thyroid cancer was built from CDR3 differences (across clinicopathological groups). TCRdb called clones again from the PCR reads with MiXCR. These V and J calls are TCRdb output, not the study's own analysis. The sample lists roughly 21,000 clones, roughly 27% occurring once. Unmatched junction bases numbered 16, after V lost 5 bases and J lost 4 bases. The CDR3 consists of 20 residues. CDR1 and CDR2 from the germline V gene are MRHNA and SNTAGT. This clone was counted between two and nine times. Its antigen remains unidentified.

The source of this sequence is a male donor with papillary thyroid cancer or a benign thyroid nodule (not recorded which). Some clones in this sample may be carry-over from other donors' samples. This rearrangement joins TRBV6-4 to TRBJ2-3; TRBD2 aligns across 15 bases. The sequenced sample was tumor tissue. This chain's CDR3 is CASSSGTSGGLDLRADTQYF. Here the CDR3 DNA reads TGTGCCAGCAGTAGTGGGACTAGCGGGGGGCTTGATTTAAGGGCAGATACGCAGTATTTT.